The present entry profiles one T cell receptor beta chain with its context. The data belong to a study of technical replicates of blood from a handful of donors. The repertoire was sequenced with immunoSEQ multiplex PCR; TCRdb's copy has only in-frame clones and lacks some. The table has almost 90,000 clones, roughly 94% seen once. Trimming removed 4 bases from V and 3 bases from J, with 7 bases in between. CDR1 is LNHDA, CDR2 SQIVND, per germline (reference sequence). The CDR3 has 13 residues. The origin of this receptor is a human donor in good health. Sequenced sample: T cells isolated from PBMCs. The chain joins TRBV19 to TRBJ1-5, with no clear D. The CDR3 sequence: CASSRQDNQPQHF. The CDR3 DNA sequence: TGTGCCAGTAGTAGACAAGACAATCAGCCCCAGCATTTT.